The sequence of this TCR beta chain was determined in a study of Ad26.COV2.S vaccination and SARS-CoV-2 variants. Treatment noted: 15 to 20 received Ad26.COV2.S at low or high dose, single or two shots; five or six received placebo; per-sample allocation not given. Sampling took place 63 days after the first vaccine or placebo injection. TCRdb keeps only in-frame clones here, not all; method: immunoSEQ multiplex PCR. The repertoire consists of 500,000 or so clones, with 87% occurring once and the leading ten covering around 13%. The source is a person aged 18 to 59 who received the Ad26.COV2.S COVID-19 vaccine or a placebo. Sequenced material: peripheral blood, taken in a trial of Ad26.COV2.S vaccine versus placebo.

CDR3 in amino acids: CASSSDPGPLHF. DNA for the CDR3: TGTGCCAGCAGTTCCGACCCCGGGCCCCTCCACTTT. This chain links TRBV28 with TRBJ1-6; D remains unclear. This CDR3 is 12 amino acids long. Germline V gives CDR1 MDHEN, CDR2 SYDVKM. With 4 bases removed from V and 13 bases from J, the gap between germline ends came to 11 bases.